The sequence of this T cell receptor beta chain was determined in a study of cytomegalovirus exposure and HLA in healthy donors. Regarding this clone: An end of the junction differs from the germline gene, which may be a read error.

60 Vbeta and 13 Jbeta primers were used in PCR. Method: immunoSEQ multiplex PCR; TCRdb's copy keeps in-frame clones and lacks some. Of roughly 140,000 clones in the sample, roughly four fifths were seen once. CDR3 size: 15 residues. Germline assignment: CDR1 SNHLY and CDR2 FYNNEI. Material: PBMCs. The V call is TRBV2, the J call TRBJ2-5, with D perhaps TRBD2 (5 bases). The receptor was derived from a man aged 18 to 30 in good health and CMV-seronegative. CDR3 DNA sequence: TGTGCCAGCAGGGAAGACCGAGGGTCTCAAGAGACCCAGTACTTC. It yields the protein CASREDRGSQETQYF.